The clone carrying this T cell receptor beta chain has a single count. What it binds is unknown. This sample stems from a study of shared clonotypes between healthy human individuals. Whole-study context: Researchers assigned three CD4 naive, three CD4 memory, two CD8 naive and one CD8 memory plate to each donor.

The CDR3 spans 15 residues. Germline CDR1 is MNHEY and CDR2 is SMNVEV (reference sequence). V lost 5 bases and J 1 base, leaving 14 bases between the germline ends. Replicate PCRs for sorted subsets used about 200 ng DNA; this equaled around 29,000 T cell genomes. Assay: immunoSEQ multiplex PCR; the TCRdb copy retains only in-frame clones and omits some. The sample shows 2 million to 2.5 million clones, roughly 95% of them seen only once. Broader study findings: In a handful of donors, about 5% of naive CD4 clonotypes appeared in common.

The chain is built from TRBV27 and TRBJ1-2; D ambiguous. Sequencing was carried out using naive CD4+ T cells sorted from blood. The subset here: CD45RA+ positively selected. This TCR was recovered from a man aged 18 to 29 in good health. The DNA of the CDR3 is TGTGCCAGCAGTAAACTCCCGGGCGATAACTATGGCTACACCTTC. Translated: CASSKLPGDNYGYTF.